Below, 20 T cell receptor beta chains from the same sample are listed, as sequenced in a study of T cells in Graves' hyperthyroidism and ophthalmopathy. Amplified TCR beta CDR3 regions came from RNA transcripts. Using the HTBI primer set, a first-round RT-PCR was run on the TCR CDR3. MiXCR, applied by TCRdb to the multiplex PCR reads, yields one record per CDR3 protein. The sample includes 500,000 to 600,000 distinct CDR3 sequences, 35% to 55% of them seen just once. The sequenced material came from peripheral blood or thyroid tissue (not recorded which). The receptors shown here come from a woman aged 18-29 years with Graves' hyperthyroidism.

V gene TRBV7-3 combines with J gene TRBJ2-5; 12 bases are a match to TRBD2. V lost 4 bases, J lost 7 bases, and 4 bases stayed unmatched. This CDR3 is 14 amino acids long. The germline V gene encodes CDR1 SGHTA and CDR2 FQGTGA. The CDR3 protein is CASSSSSGRGTQYF. CDR3 nucleotide sequence: TGTGCCAGCAGCTCGTCTAGCGGGAGGGGGACCCAGTACTTC.

Note on this clonotype: This may be a read error: a much more frequent sequence differs by one nucleotide. The J gene is TRBJ2-7, the V gene TRBV7-6; TRBD1 or TRBD2 may be the D gene (7 bases each). V was clipped by 6 bases and J by 4 bases, with 13 bases between them. Germline V gene data show CDR1 as SGHVS and CDR2 as FNYEAQ. CDR3 size: 13 residues. Here the CDR3 DNA reads TGTGCCAGCAGTACAGGGGAGGGGTACGAGCAGTACTTC. As protein: CASSTGEGYEQYF.

This chain uses TRBV7-6 with TRBJ1-5; no reliable D call. The CDR3 extends over 15 amino acids. Germline CDR1 and CDR2: SGHVS and FNYEAQ. V was trimmed by 4 bases and J by 0 bases, leaving 10 bases between them. The CDR3 here is CASSYWTGSNQPQHF. The CDR3 DNA follows: TGTGCCAGCAGCTACTGGACGGGTAGCAATCAGCCCCAGCATTTT.

In its sample, this clonotype was seen many times. The chain joins TRBV7-9 to TRBJ2-7; 11 bases agree with TRBD2. V was clipped by 2 bases and J by 2 bases; unmatched bases: 20. The germline CDR1 and CDR2 sequences are SEHNR and FQNEAQ (reference sequence). This CDR3 is built from 21 residues. CDR3 region: CASSLTPTSGSVPKSPYEQYF. CDR3 sequence (DNA): TGTGCCAGCAGCTTAACCCCCACTAGCGGGAGTGTCCCCAAATCACCCTACGAGCAGTACTTC.

Many counts were recorded for this clonotype. V and J are TRBV12-3 or TRBV12-4 and TRBJ2-7; 14 positions match TRBD2. The CDR3 sequence is 16 residues long. V shed 6 bases and J 2 bases; nucleotides not matched to a gene: 6. The CDR3 DNA sequence: TGTGCCAGCAGCCCCGGGACTAGCGGGAGCACCTACGAGCAGTACTTC. Protein product: CASSPGTSGSTYEQYF.

Comment on this clonotype: Since a much larger clone is just one base distant, this may be a read error. The chain has TRBV4-2 and TRBJ1-2; D ambiguous. Germline V gives CDR1 LGHNA, CDR2 YNFKEQ. There are 10 residues in the CDR3. The CDR3 reads CASSQADAVF. CDR3 sequence (DNA): TGTGCCAGCAGCCAAGCCGACGCGGTCTTC.

J is TRBJ2-7 and V is TRBV7-6; 10 bases match TRBD1. V gave up 4 bases and J gave up 6 bases; unmatched junction bases: 6. Germline V gives CDR1 SGHVS, CDR2 FNYEAQ. This CDR3 is built from 14 residues. The CDR3 DNA follows: TGTGCCAGCAGCTGGACCGGGACAGGGGCCGAGCAGTACTTC. Protein sequence: CASSWTGTGAEQYF.

V usage is TRBV20-1 and J usage is TRBJ1-5, with 12 positions matching TRBD1. Germline trimming cut 2 bases from V and 6 bases from J; bases unmatched to any gene: 5. This CDR3 region has 15 residues. Germline values: CDR1 DFQATT, CDR2 SNEGSKA (reference sequence). The CDR3, as DNA: TGCAGTGCTAGAAGGGACAGGGGGCTTACTCAGCCCCAGCATTTT. Its protein product is CSARRDRGLTQPQHF.

Many counts were recorded for this clonotype. This sequence joins TRBV7-2 and TRBJ2-2; D possibly corresponds to TRBD1 (6 bases). Trimming removed 5 bases from V and 5 bases from J, with 18 bases in between. This CDR3 region has 16 residues. CDR1 is SGHTA, CDR2 FQGNSA, per germline. The CDR3 sequence is CASSPYPGTRTGELFF. The CDR3 bases are TGTGCCAGCAGCCCCTACCCCGGGACAAGGACCGGGGAGCTGTTTTTT.

The gene calls are TRBV20-1 and TRBJ1-1; the D gene is possibly TRBD1 (6 bases). The germline V and J ends were trimmed by 8 bases and 4 bases, with 14 bases remaining between them. Per germline, CDR1 DFQATT and CDR2 SNEGSKA (reference sequence). This CDR3 contains 12 residues. This CDR3 is CSPDSTSTEAFF. CDR3 bases: TGCAGTCCGGACAGTACCAGCACTGAAGCTTTCTTT.

Concerning this clonotype: A read error is possible here, since a much larger clone lies one base away. This chain links TRBV20-1 with TRBJ2-7; TRBD2 aligns across 8 bases. Germline values: CDR1 DFQATT, CDR2 SNEGSKA (reference sequence). This CDR3 contains 15 residues. The J segment lost 8 bases and the V segment lost 4 bases, leaving 16 bases of the junction unmatched. Written as DNA, the CDR3 is TGCAGTGCTAAAAGCGGGAGTCGACTGGGGTACAAGCAGTACTTC. Translated: CSAKSGSRLGYKQYF.

There are many counts of this clonotype. Written as DNA, the CDR3 is TGTGCCAGCAGTTGGGATTTCTACGAGCAGTACTTC. Translating gives CASSWDFYEQYF. The chain couples TRBV12-3 or TRBV12-4 to TRBJ2-7; D uncertain. Between the trimmed V and J ends, which lost 4 bases and 3 bases, there was a span of 7 bases. The CDR3 has 12 residues.

V gene TRBV29-1 combines with J gene TRBJ1-6; no clear D. Germline V gene data show CDR1 as SQVTM and CDR2 as ANQGSEA. V was trimmed by 8 bases and J by 5 bases, leaving 10 bases between them. The CDR3 runs 12 residues. DNA for the CDR3: TGCAGCCAAGAATGGGATAATTCACCCCTCCACTTT. As protein: CSQEWDNSPLHF.

This clonotype occurred a few times. The CDR3 DNA follows: TGCAGCGTTGACATCCCTAGCACAGATACGCAGTATTTT. Its translation is CSVDIPSTDTQYF. This chain links TRBV29-1 with TRBJ2-3; D call uncertain. Germline-derived CDR1 and CDR2 are SQVTM and ANQGSEA. V lost 3 bases and J lost 0, with 7 bases in between. CDR3 size: 13 residues.

The rearrangement uses TRBV2 and TRBJ1-4; 9 nucleotides agree with TRBD1. From germline, CDR1 is SNHLY and CDR2 FYNNEI. V trimming: 6 bases; J trimming: 7 bases; junction bases outside the gene matches: 15. The CDR3 spans 17 residues. Here the CDR3 reads CASRPGQGGGRVEKLFF. The DNA of the CDR3 is TGTGCCAGCAGACCGGGACAGGGCGGTGGTCGGGTTGAAAAACTGTTTTTT.

The rearrangement links TRBV2 to TRBJ2-7; possibly TRBD1 for D (6 bases). The CDR3 is 13 residues long. V lost 4 bases, J lost 4 bases, and 11 bases lay in between. CDR1 is SNHLY, CDR2 FYNNEI, per germline. This CDR3 reads CASSVGRGYEQYF. CDR3 in DNA: TGTGCCAGCAGTGTGGGCAGGGGTTACGAGCAGTACTTC.

V and J are TRBV20-1 and TRBJ1-2; maybe TRBD1 (5 bases). Germline V CDR1 and CDR2: DFQATT, SNEGSKA (reference sequence). The V gene lost 6 bases and the J gene lost 8 bases, with 16 bases spanning the gap. This CDR3 contains 12 residues. The CDR3 protein is CSAINGARGYTF. The CDR3 nucleotides read TGCAGTGCCATTAACGGGGCGCGCGGCTACACCTTC.

Concerning this clonotype itself: This may be a read error, as it is one base from a much larger clone. The chain joins TRBV24-1 to TRBJ1-6, with TRBD1 matching over 8 bases. The V and J ends lost 7 bases and 9 bases, in that order; junction bases with no gene match: 7. The germline CDR1 and CDR2 sequences are KGHDR and SFDVKD. This CDR3 has 14 residues. The CDR3 DNA reads TGTGCCACCAGCTCTCTAGGACAGGGTTCACCCCTCCACTTT. Protein sequence: CATSSLGQGSPLHF.

CDR3 amino acids: CATSRAGRGPNSNQPQHF. Written as DNA, the CDR3 is TGTGCCACCAGCAGGGCGGGGAGGGGACCGAATAGCAATCAGCCCCAGCATTTT. The chain links TRBV15 to TRBJ1-5; weak D call: TRBD1 (5 bases). V was clipped by 3 bases and J by 0 bases, with 18 bases between them. Germline V gives CDR1 LNHNV, CDR2 YYDKDF (reference sequence). The CDR3 is 18 amino acids.

In this sample, this clonotype turned up many times. J is TRBJ2-7 and V is TRBV11-2; D is ambiguous. The CDR3 covers 13 residues. Germline lookup yields CDR1 SGHAT and CDR2 FQNNGV. V was trimmed by 5 bases and J by 6 bases, leaving 14 bases between them. The CDR3 coding sequence is TGTGCCAGCAGCGAGCCCGTCGTCAGCGAGCAGTACTTC. It is translated as CASSEPVVSEQYF.